This entry describes one T cell receptor beta chain. Its cognate antigen is unknown. At one boundary the junction diverges from the germline segment, which might be a read error. The germline CDR1 and CDR2 sequences are MDHEN and SYDVKM. This CDR3 spans 15 amino acids. One entry per CDR3 protein results from TCRdb running MiXCR on the 5' RACE reads. The sample contains around 230,000 distinct CDR3 sequences, 8.2% of which appear only once. This entry belongs to a study of CD8 T cells in ankylosing spondylitis. Broader study findings: Peripheral blood held disease-linked clones only at relatively low frequency, and these were CD8+.

The sequencing sample was made of blood, either unsorted or a sorted T cell fraction (not recorded which). This clonotype was sampled from a female donor with ankylosing spondylitis or in good health (not recorded which). J is TRBJ1-2 and V is TRBV28, with a tentative D call TRBD1 (5 bases). The CDR3 here is CASSLDDRIIYDYTF. DNA for the CDR3: TGTGCCAGCAGTTTAGATGACAGAATTATATATGACTACACCTTC.